This T cell receptor beta chain was captured by sequencing in a study of blood T cell repertoires in COVID-19. Background on the study: Sample material is recorded as cDNA or gDNA derived from T cells, B-cell-depleted T cells, or PBMCs.

Trimming left V 7 bases short and J 5 bases short, with 17 bases between. Germline lookup yields CDR1 SNHLY and CDR2 FYNNEI. There are 14 residues in the CDR3. Per the original methods: How many nucleated cells were present was estimated from reference gene primer amplification. TCRdb keeps only in-frame clones here, not all; method: immunoSEQ multiplex PCR. V, J and clone size are those of that table, while D and trimming were read from the DNA. The sample has some 60,000 clones; around 80% are singletons. Sequencing was carried out using peripheral blood. The TCR comes from a man between 60 and 75 years old with acute or convalescent COVID-19. The genes are TRBV2 and TRBJ1-1, with D possibly being TRBD1 (6 bases). CDR3 coding DNA: TGTGCCAGCACTCACGAGGGGGAGTTTACTGAAGCTTTCTTT. It is translated as CASTHEGEFTEAFF.